These 10 T cell receptor beta chains came from one sample sequenced in a study of blood T cell repertoires in COVID-19. The protocol was immunoSEQ multiplex PCR, while the TCRdb copy is restricted to in-frame clones and leaves out a portion. Of tens of thousands of clones listed, 65% to 85% are singletons. Sequenced sample: peripheral blood. Source of these receptors: a woman older than 75 with active or convalescent COVID-19.

The V gene is TRBV7-9, the J gene TRBJ1-5, with 8 nucleotides matching TRBD1. This CDR3 spans 14 amino acids. V shed 5 bases and J 6 bases; nucleotides not matched to a gene: 6. The germline V gene has CDR1 SEHNR and CDR2 FQNEAQ (reference sequence). CDR3 coding DNA: TGTGCCAGCAGCCCGGACAGGGCAGGTCAGCCCCAGCATTTT. Encoded protein: CASSPDRAGQPQHF. Full variable domain (outside the CDR3, taken from reference TRBV7-9 and TRBJ1-5): DTGVSQNPRHKITKRGQNVTFRCDPISEHNRLYWYRQTLGQGPEFLTYFQNEAQLEKSRLLSDRFSAERPKGSFSTLEIQRTEQGDSAMYLCASSPDRAGQPQHFGDGTRLSIL.

This rearrangement joins TRBV2 to TRBJ1-3, with 9 bases fitting TRBD1. The junction had 6 bases not matched to a gene; V was cut back by 3 bases and J by 0 bases. This CDR3 comprises 17 residues. Germline V gives CDR1 SNHLY, CDR2 FYNNEI. The CDR3 DNA reads TGTGCCAGCAGTGACGGGACAGGGATCCGCTCTGGAAACACCATATATTTT. Protein sequence: CASSDGTGIRSGNTIYF.

Of note for this clone: One end of the junction is discordant with germline, which a read error may explain. V gene TRBV30 combines with J gene TRBJ1-2; D is ambiguous. Looked up from germline, CDR1 is GTSNPN and CDR2 is SVGIG (reference sequence). The length of the CDR3 is 11 residues. The CDR3 loop reads CAWSPGRAFSF. In DNA form, the CDR3 reads TGTGCCTGGAGCCCCGGGAGGGCATTTTCCTTC.

This clone appeared a single time. CDR3 region: CASSLEVYVGDASGNTIYF. Here the CDR3 DNA reads TGCGCCAGCAGCTTGGAGGTTTATGTAGGGGATGCCTCTGGAAACACCATATATTTT. The chain has TRBV5-1 and TRBJ1-3; TRBD1 might be the D (5 bases). Germline-derived CDR1 and CDR2 are SGHRS and YFSETQ. Trimming took off 0 bases at V and 0 bases at J, with 19 bases between the two ends. This CDR3 region has 19 residues.

The rearrangement links TRBV7-2 to TRBJ2-5, with a weak D call TRBD1 (5 bases). Germline-derived CDR1 and CDR2 are SGHTA and FQGNSA. CDR3 size: 14 residues. The V gene lost 3 bases and the J gene lost 2 bases, with 10 bases spanning the gap. CDR3 DNA: TGTGCCAGCAGCTTTTCACGGACACAAGAGACCCAGTACTTC. Amino acids: CASSFSRTQETQYF.

The chain couples TRBV5-1 to TRBJ2-3, with TRBD2 matching 7 bases. V gave up 4 bases and J gave up 5 bases; unmatched junction bases: 13. This CDR3 contains 16 residues. Looked up from germline, CDR1 is SGHRS and CDR2 is YFSETQ. CDR3 region: CASSPSEREWIDTQYF. The DNA of the CDR3 is TGCGCCAGCAGCCCGAGTGAGCGGGAATGGATAGATACGCAGTATTTT. Supplemented by reference TRBV5-1 and TRBJ2-3, the full variable domain reads KAGVTQTPRYLIKTRGQQVTLSCSPISGHRSVSWYQQTPGQGLQFLFEYFSETQRNKGNFPGRFSGRQFSNSRSEMNVSTLELGDSALYLCASSPSEREWIDTQYFGPGTRLTVL.

This chain links TRBV9 with TRBJ2-7, with D tentatively TRBD2 (5 bases). Trimming removed 0 bases at V and 1 base at J, with 11 bases between. The CDR3 covers 15 residues. From germline, CDR1 is SGDLS and CDR2 YYNGEE. The CDR3 sequence is CASSVEDGGSYEQYF. DNA of the CDR3: TGTGCCAGCAGCGTAGAGGATGGCGGGTCCTACGAGCAGTACTTC.

The V gene is TRBV7-3, the J gene TRBJ2-1, with 11 bases aligning to TRBD2. J gave up 7 bases and V 5 bases, and 13 bases lay outside the gene matches. Looked up from germline, CDR1 is SGHTA and CDR2 is FQGTGA. This CDR3 region has 17 residues. The DNA of the CDR3 is TGTGCCAGCAGCCAACTAGCTGTAATAGCGGGGGGGAATGAGCAGTTCTTC. Translating it yields CASSQLAVIAGGNEQFF.

This sequence joins TRBV5-8 and TRBJ2-5, with 13 bases that match TRBD2. The CDR3 sequence is 16 residues long. Germline lookup yields CDR1 SGHTS and CDR2 YDEGEE. V lost 4 bases, J lost 5 bases, and 8 bases stayed unmatched. The CDR3 region is CASSPGLAGAGETQYF. CDR3 bases: TGTGCCAGCAGCCCCGGACTAGCGGGGGCCGGTGAGACCCAGTACTTC. Using reference TRBV5-8 and TRBJ2-5 for the parts outside the CDR3, the full variable domain is EAGVTQSPTHLIKTRGQQATLRCSPISGHTSVYWYQQALGLGLQFLLWYDEGEERNRGNFPPRFSGRQFPNYSSELNVNALELEDSALYLCASSPGLAGAGETQYFGPGTRLLVL.

This clone was seen just once. This sequence joins TRBV19 and TRBJ1-2; TRBD1 aligns across 7 bases. V lost 5 bases, J lost 4 bases, and 4 bases stayed unmatched. CDR1 LNHDA and CDR2 SQIVND come from the germline V gene (reference sequence). The CDR3 extends over 13 amino acids. The CDR3 region is CASSRDSFYGYTF. CDR3 coding DNA: TGTGCCAGTAGTCGGGACAGCTTCTATGGCTACACCTTC. Using reference TRBV19 and TRBJ1-2 for the parts outside the CDR3, the full variable domain is DGGITQSPKYLFRKEGQNVTLSCEQNLNHDAMYWYRQDPGQGLRLIYYSQIVNDFQKGDIAEGYSVSREKKESFPLTVTSAQKNPTAFYLCASSRDSFYGYTFGSGTRLTVV.